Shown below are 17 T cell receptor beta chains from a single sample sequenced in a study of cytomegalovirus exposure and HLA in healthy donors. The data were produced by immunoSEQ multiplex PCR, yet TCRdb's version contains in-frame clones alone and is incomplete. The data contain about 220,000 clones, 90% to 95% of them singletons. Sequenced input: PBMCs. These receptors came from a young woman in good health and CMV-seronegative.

The CDR3 DNA sequence: TGTGCCAGCTCACATAGCCCGGGGGGGACCCAGTACTTC. It encodes CASSHSPGGTQYF. The chain recombines TRBV7-7 with TRBJ2-5; 7 nucleotides agree with TRBD2. The germline CDR1 and CDR2 sequences are SSHAT and FNYEAQ (reference sequence). There are 13 residues in the CDR3. V trimming: 8 bases; J trimming: 7 bases; junction bases outside the gene matches: 10.

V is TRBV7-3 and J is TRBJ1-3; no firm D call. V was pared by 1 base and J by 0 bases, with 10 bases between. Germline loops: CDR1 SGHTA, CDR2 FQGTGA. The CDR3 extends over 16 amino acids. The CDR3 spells CASSLRFTYSGNTIYF. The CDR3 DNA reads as TGTGCCAGCAGCTTAAGGTTCACATACTCTGGAAACACCATATATTTT.

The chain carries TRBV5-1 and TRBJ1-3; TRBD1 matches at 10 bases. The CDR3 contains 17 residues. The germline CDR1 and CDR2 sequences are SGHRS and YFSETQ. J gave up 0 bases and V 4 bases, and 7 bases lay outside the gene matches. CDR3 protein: CASSPWGQGYSGNTIYF. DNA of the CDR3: TGCGCCAGCAGCCCGTGGGGACAGGGGTACTCTGGAAACACCATATATTTT.

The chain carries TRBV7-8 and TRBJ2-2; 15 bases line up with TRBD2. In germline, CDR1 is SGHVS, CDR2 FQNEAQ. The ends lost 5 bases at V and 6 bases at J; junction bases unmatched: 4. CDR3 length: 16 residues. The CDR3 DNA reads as TGTGCCAGCAGCCCCCGGACTAGCGGGAGGGCCGGGGAGCTGTTTTTT. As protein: CASSPRTSGRAGELFF. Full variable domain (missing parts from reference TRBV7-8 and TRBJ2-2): GAGVSQSPRYKVAKRGQDVALRCDPISGHVSLFWYQQALGQGPEFLTYFQNEAQLDKSGLPSDRFFAERPEGSVSTLKIQRTQQEDSAVYLCASSPRTSGRAGELFFGEGSRLTVL.

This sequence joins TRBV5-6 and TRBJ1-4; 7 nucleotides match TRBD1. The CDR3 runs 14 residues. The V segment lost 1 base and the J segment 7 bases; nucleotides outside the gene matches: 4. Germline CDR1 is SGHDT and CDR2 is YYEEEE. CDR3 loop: CASSLKGAGEKLFF. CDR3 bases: TGTGCCAGCAGCTTGAAGGGGGCTGGTGAAAAACTGTTTTTT. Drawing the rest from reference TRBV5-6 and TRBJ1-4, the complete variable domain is DAGVTQSPTHLIKTRGQQVTLRCSPKSGHDTVSWYQQALGQGPQFIFQYYEEEERQRGNFPDRFSGHQFPNYSSELNVNALLLGDSALYLCASSLKGAGEKLFFGSGTQLSVL.

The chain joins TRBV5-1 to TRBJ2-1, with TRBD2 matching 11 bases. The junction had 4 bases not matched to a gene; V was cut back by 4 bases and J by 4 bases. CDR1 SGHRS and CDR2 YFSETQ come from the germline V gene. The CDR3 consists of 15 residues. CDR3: CASSERLAGYNEQFF. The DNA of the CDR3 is TGCGCCAGCAGCGAACGACTAGCGGGATACAATGAGCAGTTCTTC.

CDR3 sequence reads: CASSLAGGFPGGRAYEQYF. For the CDR3, the DNA is TGTGCCAGCAGCTTGGCAGGCGGGTTTCCAGGCGGGAGAGCCTACGAGCAGTACTTC. This chain links TRBV5-4 with TRBJ2-7; TRBD2 aligns across 7 bases. CDR1 and CDR2 from the germline V gene are SGHNT and YYREEE (reference sequence). Germline trimming cut 0 bases from V and 2 bases from J; bases unmatched to any gene: 17. CDR3 length: 19 amino acids.

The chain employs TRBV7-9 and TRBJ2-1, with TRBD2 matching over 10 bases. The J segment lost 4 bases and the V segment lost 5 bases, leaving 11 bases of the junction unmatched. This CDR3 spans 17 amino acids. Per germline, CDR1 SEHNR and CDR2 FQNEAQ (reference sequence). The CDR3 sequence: CASSAKPGTSEYNEQFF. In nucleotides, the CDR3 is TGTGCCAGCAGCGCCAAACCCGGGACTAGCGAATACAATGAGCAGTTCTTC.

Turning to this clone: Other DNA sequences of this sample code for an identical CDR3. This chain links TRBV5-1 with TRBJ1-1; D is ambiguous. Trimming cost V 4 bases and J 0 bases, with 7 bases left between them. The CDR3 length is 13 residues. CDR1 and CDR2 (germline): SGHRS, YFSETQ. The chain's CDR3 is CASSLSVNTEAFF. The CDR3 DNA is TGCGCCAGCAGCCTGTCGGTGAACACTGAAGCTTTCTTT.

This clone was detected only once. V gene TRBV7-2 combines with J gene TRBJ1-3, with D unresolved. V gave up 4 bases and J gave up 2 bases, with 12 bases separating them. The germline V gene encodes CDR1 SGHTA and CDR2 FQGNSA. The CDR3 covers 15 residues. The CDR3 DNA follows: TGTGCCAGCAGCTCCCATACTAGAACTGGAAACACCATATATTTT. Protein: CASSSHTRTGNTIYF.

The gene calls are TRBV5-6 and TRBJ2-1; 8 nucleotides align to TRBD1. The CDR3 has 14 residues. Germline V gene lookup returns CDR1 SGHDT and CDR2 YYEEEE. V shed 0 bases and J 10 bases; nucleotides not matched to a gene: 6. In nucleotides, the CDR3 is TGTGCCAGCAGCTTGGTAGACAGGGGAGGAGAGCAGTTCTTC. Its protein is CASSLVDRGGEQFF.

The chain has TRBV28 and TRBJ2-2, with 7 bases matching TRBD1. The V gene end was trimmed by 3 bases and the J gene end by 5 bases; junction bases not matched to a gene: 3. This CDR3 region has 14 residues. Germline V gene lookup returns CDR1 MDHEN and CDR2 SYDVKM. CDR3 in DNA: TGTGCCAGCAGTTTCCCACAGGGGACCGGGGAGCTGTTTTTT. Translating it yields CASSFPQGTGELFF.

CDR3 protein: CASSSERIGGYNEQFF. The CDR3 DNA follows: TGTGCCAGCAGTTCCGAGCGGATCGGGGGATACAATGAGCAGTTCTTC. This rearrangement joins TRBV28 to TRBJ2-1, with a tentative D call TRBD2 (6 bases). The CDR3 has 16 amino acids. Germline values: CDR1 MDHEN, CDR2 SYDVKM. V lost 4 bases and J lost 4, with 17 bases in between.

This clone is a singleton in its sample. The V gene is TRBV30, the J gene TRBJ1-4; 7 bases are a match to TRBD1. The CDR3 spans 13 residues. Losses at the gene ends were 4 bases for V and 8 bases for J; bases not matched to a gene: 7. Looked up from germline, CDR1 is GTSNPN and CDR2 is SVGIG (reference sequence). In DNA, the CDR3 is TGTGCCTGGACCGGGACAGTAGGGGAAAAACTGTTTTTT. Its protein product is CAWTGTVGEKLFF.

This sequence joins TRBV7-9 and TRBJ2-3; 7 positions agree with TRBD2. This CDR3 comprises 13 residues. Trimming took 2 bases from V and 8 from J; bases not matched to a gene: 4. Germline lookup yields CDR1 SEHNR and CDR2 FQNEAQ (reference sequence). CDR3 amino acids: CASSLLGEGTQYF. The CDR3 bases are TGTGCCAGCAGCTTATTGGGGGAGGGTACGCAGTATTTT.

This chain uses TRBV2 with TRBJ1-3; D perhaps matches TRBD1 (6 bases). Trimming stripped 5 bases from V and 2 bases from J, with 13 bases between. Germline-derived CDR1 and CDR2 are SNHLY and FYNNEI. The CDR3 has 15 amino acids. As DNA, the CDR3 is TGTGCCAGCAGTCGAACAGGGCCCCCTGGAAACACCATATATTTT. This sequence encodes CASSRTGPPGNTIYF.

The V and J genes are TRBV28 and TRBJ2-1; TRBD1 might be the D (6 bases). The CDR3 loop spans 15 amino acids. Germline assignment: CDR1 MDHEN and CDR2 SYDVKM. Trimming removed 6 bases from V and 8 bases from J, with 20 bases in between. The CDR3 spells CASSWARGLVDEQFF. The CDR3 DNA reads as TGTGCCAGCAGCTGGGCCAGGGGTCTCGTCGATGAGCAGTTCTTC.